This T cell receptor beta chain is from a study of cytotoxic CD8 clonotypes in ibrutinib-treated CLL. Study in general: Median treatment time before response sampling was 12 months, range 6 to 36. Productive templates averaged approximately 260,000 per sample, and productive rearrangements around 97,000.

Study results and caveats: Public clonotypes, found uncommonly, either contracted or stayed stable on treatment. Clonality increased at ibrutinib response and stayed stable in sustained remission. At progression, however, it fell back toward baseline.

The protocol was immunoSEQ multiplex PCR, while the TCRdb copy is restricted to in-frame clones and leaves out a portion. The sample consists of about 200,000 clones, just over 70% of them appearing once. This clone was seen just once. Its specificity is unknown. The germline V gene encodes CDR1 MDHEN and CDR2 SYDVKM. This CDR3 has 14 amino acids. V was clipped by 3 bases and J by 4 bases, with 10 bases between them. This clonotype originated in a human donor with chronic lymphocytic leukemia. The source was PBMCs, collected after 12 months of ibrutinib treatment. The chain combines TRBV28 with TRBJ2-1; TRBD2 might be the D (5 bases). The CDR3 DNA sequence: TGTGCCAGCAGTTTTAGAGGGCCGTACAATGAGCAGTTCTTC. Protein product: CASSFRGPYNEQFF.